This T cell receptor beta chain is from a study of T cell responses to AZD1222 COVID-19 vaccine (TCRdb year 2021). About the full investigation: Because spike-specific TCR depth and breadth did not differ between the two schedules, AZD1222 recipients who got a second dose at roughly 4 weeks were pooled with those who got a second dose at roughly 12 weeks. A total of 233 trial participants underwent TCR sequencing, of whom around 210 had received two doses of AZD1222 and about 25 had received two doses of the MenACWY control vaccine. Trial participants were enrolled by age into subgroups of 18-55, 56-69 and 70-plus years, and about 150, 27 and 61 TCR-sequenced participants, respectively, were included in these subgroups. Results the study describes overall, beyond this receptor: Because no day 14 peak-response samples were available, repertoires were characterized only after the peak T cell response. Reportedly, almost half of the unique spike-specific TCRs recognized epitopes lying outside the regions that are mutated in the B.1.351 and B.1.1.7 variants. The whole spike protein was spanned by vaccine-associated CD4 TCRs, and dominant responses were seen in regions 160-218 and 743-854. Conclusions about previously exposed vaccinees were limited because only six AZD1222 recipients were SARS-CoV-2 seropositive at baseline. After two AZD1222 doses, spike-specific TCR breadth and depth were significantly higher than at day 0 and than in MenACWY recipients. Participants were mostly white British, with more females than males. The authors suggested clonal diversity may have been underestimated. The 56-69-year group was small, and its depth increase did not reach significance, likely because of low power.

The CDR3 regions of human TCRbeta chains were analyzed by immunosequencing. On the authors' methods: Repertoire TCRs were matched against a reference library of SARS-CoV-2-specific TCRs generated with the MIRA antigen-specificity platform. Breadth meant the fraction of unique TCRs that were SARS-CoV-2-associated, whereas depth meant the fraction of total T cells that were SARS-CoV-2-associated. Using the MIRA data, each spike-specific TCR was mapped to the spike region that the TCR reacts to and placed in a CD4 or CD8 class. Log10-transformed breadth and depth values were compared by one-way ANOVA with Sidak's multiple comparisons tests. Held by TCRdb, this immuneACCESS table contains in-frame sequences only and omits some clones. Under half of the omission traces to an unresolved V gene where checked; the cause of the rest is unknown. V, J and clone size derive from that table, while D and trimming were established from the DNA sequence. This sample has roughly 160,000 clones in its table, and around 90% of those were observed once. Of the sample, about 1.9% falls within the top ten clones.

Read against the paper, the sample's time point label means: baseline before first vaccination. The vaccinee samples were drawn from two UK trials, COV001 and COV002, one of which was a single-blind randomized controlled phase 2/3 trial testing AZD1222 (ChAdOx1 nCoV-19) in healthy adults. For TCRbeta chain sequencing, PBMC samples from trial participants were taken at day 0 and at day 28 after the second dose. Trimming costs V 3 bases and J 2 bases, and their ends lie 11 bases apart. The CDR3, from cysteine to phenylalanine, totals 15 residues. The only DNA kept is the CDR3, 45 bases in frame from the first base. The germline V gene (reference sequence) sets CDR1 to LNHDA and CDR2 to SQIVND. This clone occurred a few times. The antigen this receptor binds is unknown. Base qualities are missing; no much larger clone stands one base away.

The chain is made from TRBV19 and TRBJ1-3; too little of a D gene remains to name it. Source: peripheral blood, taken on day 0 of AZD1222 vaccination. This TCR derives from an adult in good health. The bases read TGTGCCAGTAGTATCTCGGTGACCCCTGGAAACACCATATATTTT. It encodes CASSISVTPGNTIYF.